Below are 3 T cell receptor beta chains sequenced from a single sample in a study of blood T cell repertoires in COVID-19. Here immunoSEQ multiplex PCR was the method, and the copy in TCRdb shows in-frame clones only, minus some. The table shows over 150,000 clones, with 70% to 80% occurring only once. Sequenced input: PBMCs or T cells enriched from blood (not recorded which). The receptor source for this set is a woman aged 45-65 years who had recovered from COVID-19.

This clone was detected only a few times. The CDR3 spells CASSTPKTGLNYGYTF. In DNA, the CDR3 is TGTGCCAGTAGTACTCCAAAGACAGGCTTGAACTATGGCTACACCTTC. The J gene is TRBJ1-2, the V gene TRBV19; TRBD1 might be the D (6 bases). Per germline, CDR1 LNHDA and CDR2 SQIVND (reference sequence). V lost 4 bases to trimming and J lost 2 bases, with 17 bases between them. CDR3 size: 16 residues. Combining the CDR3 with reference TRBV19 and TRBJ1-2 gives the whole variable domain DGGITQSPKYLFRKEGQNVTLSCEQNLNHDAMYWYRQDPGQGLRLIYYSQIVNDFQKGDIAEGYSVSREKKESFPLTVTSAQKNPTAFYLCASSTPKTGLNYGYTFGSGTRLTVV.

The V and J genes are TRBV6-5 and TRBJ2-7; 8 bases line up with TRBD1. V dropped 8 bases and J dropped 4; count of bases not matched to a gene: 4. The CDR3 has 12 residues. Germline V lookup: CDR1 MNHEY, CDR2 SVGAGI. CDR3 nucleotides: TGTGCCAGCGGACAGGGTCTGTACGAGCAGTACTTC. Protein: CASGQGLYEQYF.

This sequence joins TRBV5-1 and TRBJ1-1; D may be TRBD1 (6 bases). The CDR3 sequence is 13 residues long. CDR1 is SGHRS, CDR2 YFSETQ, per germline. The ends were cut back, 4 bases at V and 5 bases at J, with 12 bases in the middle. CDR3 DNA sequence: TGCGCCAGCAGCATAACAGGGATGACTGAAGCTTTCTTT. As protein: CASSITGMTEAFF.